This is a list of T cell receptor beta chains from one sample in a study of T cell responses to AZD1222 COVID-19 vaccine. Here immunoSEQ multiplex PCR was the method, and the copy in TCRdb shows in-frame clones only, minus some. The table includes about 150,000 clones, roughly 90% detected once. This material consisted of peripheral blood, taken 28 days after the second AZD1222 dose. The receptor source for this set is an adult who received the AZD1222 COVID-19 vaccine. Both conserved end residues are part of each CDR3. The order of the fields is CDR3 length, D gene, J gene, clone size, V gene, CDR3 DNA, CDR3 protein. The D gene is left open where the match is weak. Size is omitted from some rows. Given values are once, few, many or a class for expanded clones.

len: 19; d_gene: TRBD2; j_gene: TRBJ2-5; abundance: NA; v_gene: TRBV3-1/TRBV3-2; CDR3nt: TGTGCCAGCAGCCAAGTGGGGTACAGGAGGACTAGCGGCCAAGAGACCCAGTACTTC; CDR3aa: CASSQVGYRRTSGQETQYF
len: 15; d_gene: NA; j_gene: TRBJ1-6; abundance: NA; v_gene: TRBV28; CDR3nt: TGTGCCAGCAGCTCCGGAGCAGAAGGAGGATCACCCCTCCACTTT; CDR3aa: CASSSGAEGGSPLHF
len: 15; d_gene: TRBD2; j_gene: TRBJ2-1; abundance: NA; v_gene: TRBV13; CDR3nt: TGTGCCAGCAGATCAGGACTAGCGGCTTGGGATGAGCAGTTCTTC; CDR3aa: CASRSGLAAWDEQFF
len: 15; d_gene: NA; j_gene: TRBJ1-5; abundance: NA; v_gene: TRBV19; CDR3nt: TGTGCCAGTAACGATCGGGGACTTTCGGGTCAGCCCCAGCATTTT; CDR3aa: CASNDRGLSGQPQHF
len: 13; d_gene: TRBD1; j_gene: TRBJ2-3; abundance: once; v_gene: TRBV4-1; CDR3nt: TGCGCCAGCAGCGACAGGGGAACAGATACGCAGTATTTT; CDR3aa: CASSDRGTDTQYF
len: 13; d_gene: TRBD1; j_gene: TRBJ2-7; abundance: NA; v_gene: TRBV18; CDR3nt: TGTGCCAGCTCACCGGGACAGGGAGGCGAGCAGTACTTC; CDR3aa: CASSPGQGGEQYF
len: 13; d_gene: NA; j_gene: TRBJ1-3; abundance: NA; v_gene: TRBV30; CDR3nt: TGTGCCTTGGACCGGGCAACTGGAAACACCATATATTTT; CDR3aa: CALDRATGNTIYF
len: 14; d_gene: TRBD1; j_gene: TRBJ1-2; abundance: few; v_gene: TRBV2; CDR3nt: TGTGCCAGCTCTCCCTGGGACAGGGGTTATGGCTACACCTTC; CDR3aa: CASSPWDRGYGYTF
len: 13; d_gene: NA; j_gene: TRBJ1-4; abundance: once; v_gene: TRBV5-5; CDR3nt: TGTGCCAGCAGCTTGGCGCCGAAAGAAAAACTGTTTTTT; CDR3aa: CASSLAPKEKLFF
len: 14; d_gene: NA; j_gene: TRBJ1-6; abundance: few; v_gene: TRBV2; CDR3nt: TGTGCCAGCATAGGGGGAACGGGGAATTCACCCCTCCACTTT; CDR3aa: CASIGGTGNSPLHF
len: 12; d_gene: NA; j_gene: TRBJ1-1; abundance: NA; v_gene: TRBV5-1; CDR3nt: TGCGCCAGCAGCTTGGTTGGGGCCGGGCATTTCTTT; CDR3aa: CASSLVGAGHFF
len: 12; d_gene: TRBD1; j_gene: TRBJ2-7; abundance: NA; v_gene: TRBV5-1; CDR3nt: TGCGCCAGCAGCTTGGGGACAGGTGAGCAGTACTTC; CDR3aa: CASSLGTGEQYF
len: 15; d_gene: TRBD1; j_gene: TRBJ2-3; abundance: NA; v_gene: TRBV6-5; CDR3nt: TGTGCCAGCAGTTTACAGGGGGGAGGCGCAGATACGCAGTATTTT; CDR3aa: CASSLQGGGADTQYF
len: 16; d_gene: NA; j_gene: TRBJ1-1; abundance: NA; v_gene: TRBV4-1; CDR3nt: TGCGCCAGCAGCCAAGAGGTTAGGGGACGGAGAGCTGAAGCTTTCTTT; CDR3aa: CASSQEVRGRRAEAFF
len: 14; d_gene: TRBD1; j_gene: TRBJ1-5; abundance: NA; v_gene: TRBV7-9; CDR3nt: TGTGCCAGCAGAGGGACAGAAGGTAATCAGCCCCAGCATTTT; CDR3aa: CASRGTEGNQPQHF
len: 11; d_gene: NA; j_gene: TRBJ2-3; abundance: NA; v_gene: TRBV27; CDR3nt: TGTGCCAGCAGTTTAGGTGATACGCAGTATTTT; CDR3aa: CASSLGDTQYF
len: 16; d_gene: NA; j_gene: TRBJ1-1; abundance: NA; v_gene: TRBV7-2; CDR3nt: TGTGCCAGCAGCCCACAAGGGGGGGGATCCCCTGCTGAAGCTTTCTTT; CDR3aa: CASSPQGGGSPAEAFF
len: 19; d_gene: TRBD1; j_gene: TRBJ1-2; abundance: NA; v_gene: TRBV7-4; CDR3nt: TGTGCCAGCAGCTTACACCGCCTAGGACAGGGAGCTTGCGTTGGGGGCTACACCTTC; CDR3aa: CASSLHRLGQGACVGGYTF
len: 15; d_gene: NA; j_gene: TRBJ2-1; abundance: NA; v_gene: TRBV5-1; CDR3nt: TGCGCCAGCAGCTGGGGGGTGCGGGGTAGCGATGAGCAGTTCTTC; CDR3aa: CASSWGVRGSDEQFF
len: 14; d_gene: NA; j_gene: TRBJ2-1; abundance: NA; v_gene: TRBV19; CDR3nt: TGTGCCAGTAGTATGAGACTCTTGTACAATGAGCAGTTCTTC; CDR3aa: CASSMRLLYNEQFF
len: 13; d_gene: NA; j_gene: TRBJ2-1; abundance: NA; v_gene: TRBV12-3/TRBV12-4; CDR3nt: TGTGCCAGCACGCGGAGCTACTACAATGAGCAGTTCTTC; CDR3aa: CASTRSYYNEQFF
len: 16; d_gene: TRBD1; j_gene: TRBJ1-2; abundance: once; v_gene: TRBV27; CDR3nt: TGTGCCAGCAGCCTAGACGCCCAACAGGGGCCCTATGGCTACACCTTC; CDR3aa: CASSLDAQQGPYGYTF
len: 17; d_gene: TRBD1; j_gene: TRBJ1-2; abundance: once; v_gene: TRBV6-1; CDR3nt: TGTGCCAGCAGCGAAGCAGGGCGGGACAGAGCTGCCTATGGCTACACCTTC; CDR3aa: CASSEAGRDRAAYGYTF
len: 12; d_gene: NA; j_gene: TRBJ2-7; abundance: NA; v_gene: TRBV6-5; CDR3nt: TGTGCCAGCAGTCCGGACCGCTACGAGCAGTACTTC; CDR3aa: CASSPDRYEQYF
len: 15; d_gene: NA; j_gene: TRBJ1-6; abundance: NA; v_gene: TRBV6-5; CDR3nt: TGTGCCAGCCTGGCTCTCAGGCCCTATAATTCACCCCTCCACTTT; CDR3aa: CASLALRPYNSPLHF
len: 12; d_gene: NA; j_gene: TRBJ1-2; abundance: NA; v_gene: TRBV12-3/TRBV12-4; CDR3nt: TGTGCCAGCAGCCCCAGAACCTATGGCTACACCTTC; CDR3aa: CASSPRTYGYTF
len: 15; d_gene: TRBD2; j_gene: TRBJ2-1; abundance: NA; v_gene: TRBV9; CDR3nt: TGTGCCAGCAGCGTTAGCGGGAGGACGTACAATGAGCAGTTCTTC; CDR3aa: CASSVSGRTYNEQFF
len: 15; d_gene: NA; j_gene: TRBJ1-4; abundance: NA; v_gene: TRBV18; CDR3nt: TGTGCCAGCTCACCCCGGGACGGCCTTAATGAAAAACTGTTTTTT; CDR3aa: CASSPRDGLNEKLFF
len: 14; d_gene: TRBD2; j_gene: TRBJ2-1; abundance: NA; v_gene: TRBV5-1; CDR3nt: TGCGCCAGCAGCGGAGCGGGGGGGTACAATGAGCAGTTCTTC; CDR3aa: CASSGAGGYNEQFF
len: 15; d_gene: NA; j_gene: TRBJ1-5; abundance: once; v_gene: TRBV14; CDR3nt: TGTGCCAGCAGCCAAGTAGGGTATAGCAATCAGCCCCAGCATTTT; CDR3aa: CASSQVGYSNQPQHF
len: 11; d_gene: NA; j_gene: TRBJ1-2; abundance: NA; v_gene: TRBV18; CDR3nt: TGTGCCAGCTCGACGGGGTCTGGCTACACCTTC; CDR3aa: CASSTGSGYTF
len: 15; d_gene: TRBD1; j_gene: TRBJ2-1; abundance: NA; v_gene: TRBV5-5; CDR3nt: TGTGCCAGCAGCTACCGGGACAGAGAATACAATGAGCAGTTCTTC; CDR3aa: CASSYRDREYNEQFF
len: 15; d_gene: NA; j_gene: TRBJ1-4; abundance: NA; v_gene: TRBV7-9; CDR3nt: TGTGCCAGCAGCTTAGCGCCCAACTCTAATGAAAAACTGTTTTTT; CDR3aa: CASSLAPNSNEKLFF
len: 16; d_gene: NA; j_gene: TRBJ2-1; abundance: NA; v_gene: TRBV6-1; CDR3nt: TGTGCCAGCAGTGAAGACTCTAGAGTCACATACAATGAGCAGTTCTTC; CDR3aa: CASSEDSRVTYNEQFF
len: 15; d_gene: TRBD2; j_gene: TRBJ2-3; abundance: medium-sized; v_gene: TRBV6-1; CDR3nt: TGTGCCAGCAGTGAACTAGCGGGAGGGCCAGATACGCAGTATTTT; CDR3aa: CASSELAGGPDTQYF
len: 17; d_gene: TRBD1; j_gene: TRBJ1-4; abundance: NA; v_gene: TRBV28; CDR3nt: TGTGCCAGCAGTTTTTTTGGCTCCGGGACAGGGATTGAAAAACTGTTTTTT; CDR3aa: CASSFFGSGTGIEKLFF
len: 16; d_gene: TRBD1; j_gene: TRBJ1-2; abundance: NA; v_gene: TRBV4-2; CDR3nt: TGTGCCAGCAGCCGACTCCCAGGACAGGGTAACTATGGCTACACCTTC; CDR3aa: CASSRLPGQGNYGYTF
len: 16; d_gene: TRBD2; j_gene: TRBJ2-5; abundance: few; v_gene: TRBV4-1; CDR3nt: TGCGCCAGCAGCCAAGGTGAACTAGCGGGCCAAGAGACCCAGTACTTC; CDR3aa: CASSQGELAGQETQYF
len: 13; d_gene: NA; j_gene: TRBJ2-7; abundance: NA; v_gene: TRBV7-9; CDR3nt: TGTGCCAGCAGCTCCTCGGACGTCTACGAGCAGTACTTC; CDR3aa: CASSSSDVYEQYF
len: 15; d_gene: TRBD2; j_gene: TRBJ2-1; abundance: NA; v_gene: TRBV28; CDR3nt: TGTGCCAGCACCAGTGGACTAGCGGGAGCGGGTGAGCAGTTCTTC; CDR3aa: CASTSGLAGAGEQFF
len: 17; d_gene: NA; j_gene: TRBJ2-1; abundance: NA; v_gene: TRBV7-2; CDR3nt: TGTGCCAGCAGAGGGACTGGCTTGTCTAGCTCCTACAATGAGCAGTTCTTC; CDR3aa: CASRGTGLSSSYNEQFF
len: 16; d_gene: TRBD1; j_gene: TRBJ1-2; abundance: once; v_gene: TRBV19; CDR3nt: TGTGCCAGTAACAACAAAAAGACAGGGCTCAACTATGGCTACACCTTC; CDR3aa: CASNNKKTGLNYGYTF
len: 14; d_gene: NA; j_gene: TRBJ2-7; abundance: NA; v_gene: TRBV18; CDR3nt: TGTGCCAGCTCAAACCGAGGCTCTCCCTACGAGCAGTACTTC; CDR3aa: CASSNRGSPYEQYF
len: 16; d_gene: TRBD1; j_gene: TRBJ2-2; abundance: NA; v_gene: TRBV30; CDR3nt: TGTGCCTGGAGTGGCGGACAGGGACTGAACACCGGGGAGCTGTTTTTT; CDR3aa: CAWSGGQGLNTGELFF
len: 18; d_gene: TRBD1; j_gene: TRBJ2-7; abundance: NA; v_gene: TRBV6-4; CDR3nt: TGTGCCAGCAAGAGACAGGGGGCCTCGTCTGGTTCTTCCTACGAGCAGTACTTC; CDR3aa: CASKRQGASSGSSYEQYF
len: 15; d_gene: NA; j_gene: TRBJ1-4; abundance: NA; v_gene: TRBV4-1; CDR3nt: TGCGCCAGCAGCCATTTAACTGGGGCTAATGAAAAACTGTTTTTT; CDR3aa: CASSHLTGANEKLFF
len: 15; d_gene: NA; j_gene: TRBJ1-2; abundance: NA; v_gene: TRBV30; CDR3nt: TGTGCCTGGAGTGTGCCCCAAATAAGACGGGCTGGCTACACCTTC; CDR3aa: CAWSVPQIRRAGYTF
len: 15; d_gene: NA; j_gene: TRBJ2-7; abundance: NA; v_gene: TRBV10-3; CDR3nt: TGTGCCATCAGGGAGGACAGCCAACACCTATCCGAGCAGTACTTC; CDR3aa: CAIREDSQHLSEQYF
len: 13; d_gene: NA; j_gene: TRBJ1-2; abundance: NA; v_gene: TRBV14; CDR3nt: TGTGCCAGCAGCCCGGAGGACAGATATGGCTACACCTTC; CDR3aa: CASSPEDRYGYTF